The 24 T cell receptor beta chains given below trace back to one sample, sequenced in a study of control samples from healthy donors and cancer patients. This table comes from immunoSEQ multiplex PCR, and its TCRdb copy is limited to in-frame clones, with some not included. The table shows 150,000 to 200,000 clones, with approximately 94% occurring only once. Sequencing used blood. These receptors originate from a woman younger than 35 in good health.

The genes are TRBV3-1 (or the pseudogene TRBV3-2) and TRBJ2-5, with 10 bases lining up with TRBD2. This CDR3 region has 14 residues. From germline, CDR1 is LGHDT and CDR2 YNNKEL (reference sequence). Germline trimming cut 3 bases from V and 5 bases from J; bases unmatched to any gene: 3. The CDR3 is CASSQGAGGETQYF. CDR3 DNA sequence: TGTGCCAGCAGCCAGGGAGCGGGGGGGGAGACCCAGTACTTC.

In DNA, the CDR3 is TGTGCCAGCAGCCCAATTTCCACAGATACGCAGTATTTT. It encodes CASSPISTDTQYF. The J gene is TRBJ2-3, the V gene TRBV6-6; no clear D. The germline CDR1 and CDR2 sequences are MNHNY and SVGAGI (reference sequence). Deletions cut 6 bases from V and 2 bases from J, with 9 bases between. The CDR3 is 13 amino acids.

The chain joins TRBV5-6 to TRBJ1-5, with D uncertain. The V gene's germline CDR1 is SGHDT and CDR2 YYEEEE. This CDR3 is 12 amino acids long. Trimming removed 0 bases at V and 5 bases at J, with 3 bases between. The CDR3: CASSLGDQPQHF. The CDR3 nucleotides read TGTGCCAGCAGCTTGGGAGATCAGCCCCAGCATTTT.

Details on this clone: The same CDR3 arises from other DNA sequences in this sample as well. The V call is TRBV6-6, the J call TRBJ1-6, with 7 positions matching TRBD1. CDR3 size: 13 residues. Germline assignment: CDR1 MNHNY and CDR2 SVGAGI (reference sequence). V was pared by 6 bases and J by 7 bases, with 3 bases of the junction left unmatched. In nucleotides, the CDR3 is TGTGCCAGCAGCGGACAGGACAATTCACCCCTCCACTTT. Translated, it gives CASSGQDNSPLHF.

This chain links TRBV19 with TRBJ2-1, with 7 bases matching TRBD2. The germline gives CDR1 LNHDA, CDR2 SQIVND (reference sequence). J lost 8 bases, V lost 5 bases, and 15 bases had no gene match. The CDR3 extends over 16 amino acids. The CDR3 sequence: CASSQRVDSGRHEQFF. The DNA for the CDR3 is TGTGCCAGTAGTCAGCGAGTGGACTCCGGGAGGCATGAGCAGTTCTTC.

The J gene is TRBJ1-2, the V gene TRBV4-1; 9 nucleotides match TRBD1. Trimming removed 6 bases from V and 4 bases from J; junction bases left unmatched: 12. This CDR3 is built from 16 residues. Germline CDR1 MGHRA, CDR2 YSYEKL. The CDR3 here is CASSQPTGGQIYGYTF. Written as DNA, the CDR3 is TGCGCCAGCAGTCAACCTACAGGGGGCCAAATCTATGGCTACACCTTC.

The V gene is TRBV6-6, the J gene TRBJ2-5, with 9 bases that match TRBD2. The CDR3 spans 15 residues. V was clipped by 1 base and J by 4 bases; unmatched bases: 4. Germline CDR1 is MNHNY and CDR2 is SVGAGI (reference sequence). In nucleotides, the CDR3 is TGTGCCAGCAGTTACTTGATTAGCGGGGGAGAGACCCAGTACTTC. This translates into CASSYLISGGETQYF.

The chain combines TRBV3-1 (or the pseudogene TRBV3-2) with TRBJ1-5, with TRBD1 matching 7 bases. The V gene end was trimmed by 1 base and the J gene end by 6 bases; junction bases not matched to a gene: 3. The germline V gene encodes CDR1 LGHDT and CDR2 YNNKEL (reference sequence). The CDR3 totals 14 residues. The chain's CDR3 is CASSQGGGVQPQHF. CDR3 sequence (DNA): TGTGCCAGCAGCCAAGGAGGGGGCGTTCAGCCCCAGCATTTT.

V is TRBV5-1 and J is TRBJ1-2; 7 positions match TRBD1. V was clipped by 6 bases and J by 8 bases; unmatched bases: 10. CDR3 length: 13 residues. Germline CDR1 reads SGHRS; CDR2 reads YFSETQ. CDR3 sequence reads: CASIGLGGYGYTF. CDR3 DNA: TGCGCCAGCATAGGTCTAGGGGGCTACGGCTACACCTTC.

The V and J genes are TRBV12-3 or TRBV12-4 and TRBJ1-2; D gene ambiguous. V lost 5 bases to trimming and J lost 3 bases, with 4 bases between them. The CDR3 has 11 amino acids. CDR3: CASSNYYGYTF. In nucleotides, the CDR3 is TGTGCCAGCAGTAACTACTATGGCTACACCTTC.

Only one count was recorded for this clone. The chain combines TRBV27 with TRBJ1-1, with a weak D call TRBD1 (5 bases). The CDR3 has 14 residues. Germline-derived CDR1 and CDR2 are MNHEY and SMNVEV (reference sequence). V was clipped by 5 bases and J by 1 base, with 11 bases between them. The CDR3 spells CASSKEGTNTEAFF. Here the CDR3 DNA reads TGTGCCAGCAGTAAGGAGGGGACGAACACTGAAGCTTTCTTT.

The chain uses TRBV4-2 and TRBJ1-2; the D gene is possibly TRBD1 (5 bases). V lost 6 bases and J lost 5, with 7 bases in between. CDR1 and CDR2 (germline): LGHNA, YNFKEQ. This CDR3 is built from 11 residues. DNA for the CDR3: TGTGCCAGCAGTGAGGGGTATGGCTACACCTTC. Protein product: CASSEGYGYTF.

Here the CDR3 DNA reads TGCGCCAGCAGCCCTTCGACTGGAGCTAGCACAGATACGCAGTATTTT. Translated, it gives CASSPSTGASTDTQYF. The J gene is TRBJ2-3, the V gene TRBV5-1; unclear D gene. The CDR3 contains 16 residues. Germline CDR1 is SGHRS and CDR2 is YFSETQ. Deletions cut 4 bases from V and 0 bases from J, with 15 bases between.

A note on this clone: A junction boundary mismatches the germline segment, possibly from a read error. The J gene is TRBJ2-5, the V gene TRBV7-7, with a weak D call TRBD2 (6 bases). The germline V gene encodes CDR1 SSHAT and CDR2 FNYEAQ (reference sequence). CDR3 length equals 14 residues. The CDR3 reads CASSLAGGWETQYF. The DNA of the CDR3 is TGTGCTAGCAGCTTAGCCGGGGGTTGGGAGACCCAGTACTTC.

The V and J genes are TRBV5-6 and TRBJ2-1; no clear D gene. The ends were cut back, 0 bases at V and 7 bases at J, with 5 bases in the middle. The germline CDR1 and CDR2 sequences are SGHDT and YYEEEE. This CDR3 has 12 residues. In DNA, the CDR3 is TGTGCCAGCAGCTTGGGGGGAAATGAGCAGTTCTTC. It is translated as CASSLGGNEQFF.

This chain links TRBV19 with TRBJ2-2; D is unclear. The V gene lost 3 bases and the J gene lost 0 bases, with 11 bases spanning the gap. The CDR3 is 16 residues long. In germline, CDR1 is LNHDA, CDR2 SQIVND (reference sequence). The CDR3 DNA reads TGTGCCAGTAGTATTTCGTTTTTTGCGAACACCGGGGAGCTGTTTTTT. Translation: CASSISFFANTGELFF. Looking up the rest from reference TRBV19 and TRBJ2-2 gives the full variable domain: DGGITQSPKYLFRKEGQNVTLSCEQNLNHDAMYWYRQDPGQGLRLIYYSQIVNDFQKGDIAEGYSVSREKKESFPLTVTSAQKNPTAFYLCASSISFFANTGELFFGEGSRLTVL.

The CDR3 bases are TGTGCCAGCAGAAGCTTCGGTAGTGACACCATATATTTT. Translating gives CASRSFGSDTIYF. The J gene is TRBJ1-3, the V gene TRBV27; the D is unclear. CDR1 and CDR2 (germline): MNHEY, SMNVEV (reference sequence). The CDR3 spans 13 residues. The V gene lost 6 bases and the J gene lost 8 bases, with 14 bases spanning the gap.

In DNA form, the CDR3 reads TGTGCCAGCCGGTTTCACAGCGGACCCTACGAGCAGTACTTC. It translates to CASRFHSGPYEQYF. This rearrangement joins TRBV3-1 (or the pseudogene TRBV3-2) to TRBJ2-7; perhaps TRBD2 as D (5 bases). The CDR3 is 14 amino acids. Trimming pared 8 bases from V and 2 bases from J, leaving 16 bases between. Germline CDR1 and CDR2: LGHDT and YNNKEL (reference sequence).

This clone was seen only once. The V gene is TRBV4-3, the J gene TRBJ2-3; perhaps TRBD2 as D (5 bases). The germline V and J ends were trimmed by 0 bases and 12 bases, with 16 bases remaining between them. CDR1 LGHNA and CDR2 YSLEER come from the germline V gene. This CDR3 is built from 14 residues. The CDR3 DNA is TGCGCCAGCAGCCAAGAGTTGGAGCCTAGCCCCCAGTATTTT. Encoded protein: CASSQELEPSPQYF.

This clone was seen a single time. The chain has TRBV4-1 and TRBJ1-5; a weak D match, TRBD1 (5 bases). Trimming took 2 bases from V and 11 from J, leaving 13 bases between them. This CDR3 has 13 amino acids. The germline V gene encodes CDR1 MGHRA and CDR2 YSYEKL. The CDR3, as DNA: TGCGCCAGCAGCCAACGTCATATGGGGGCCCAGCATTTT. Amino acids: CASSQRHMGAQHF.

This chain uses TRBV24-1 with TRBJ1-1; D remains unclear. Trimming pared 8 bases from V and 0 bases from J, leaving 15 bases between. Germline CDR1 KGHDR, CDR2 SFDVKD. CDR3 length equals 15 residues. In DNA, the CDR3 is TGTGCCACCACCCCTAACCCCCCAATGAACACTGAAGCTTTCTTT. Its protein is CATTPNPPMNTEAFF.

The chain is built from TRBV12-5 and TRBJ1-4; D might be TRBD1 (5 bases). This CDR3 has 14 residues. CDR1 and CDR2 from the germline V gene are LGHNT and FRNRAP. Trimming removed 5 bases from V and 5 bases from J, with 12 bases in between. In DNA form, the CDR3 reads TGTGCTAGTGGTACCGGGACCGGGAATGAAAAACTGTTTTTT. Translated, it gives CASGTGTGNEKLFF.

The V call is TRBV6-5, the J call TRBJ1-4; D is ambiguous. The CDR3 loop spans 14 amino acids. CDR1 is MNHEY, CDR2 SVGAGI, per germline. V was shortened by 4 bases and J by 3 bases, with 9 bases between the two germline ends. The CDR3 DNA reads TGTGCCAGCAGTTTATCACCGGCTAATGAAAAACTGTTTTTT. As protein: CASSLSPANEKLFF.

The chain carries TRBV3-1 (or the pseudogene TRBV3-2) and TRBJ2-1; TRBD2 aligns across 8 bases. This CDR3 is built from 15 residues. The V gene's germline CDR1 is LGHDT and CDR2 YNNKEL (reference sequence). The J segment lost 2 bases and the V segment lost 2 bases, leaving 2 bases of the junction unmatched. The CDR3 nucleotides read TGTGCCAGCAGCCAAACTAGCGGTCCCTACAATGAGCAGTTCTTC. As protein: CASSQTSGPYNEQFF.